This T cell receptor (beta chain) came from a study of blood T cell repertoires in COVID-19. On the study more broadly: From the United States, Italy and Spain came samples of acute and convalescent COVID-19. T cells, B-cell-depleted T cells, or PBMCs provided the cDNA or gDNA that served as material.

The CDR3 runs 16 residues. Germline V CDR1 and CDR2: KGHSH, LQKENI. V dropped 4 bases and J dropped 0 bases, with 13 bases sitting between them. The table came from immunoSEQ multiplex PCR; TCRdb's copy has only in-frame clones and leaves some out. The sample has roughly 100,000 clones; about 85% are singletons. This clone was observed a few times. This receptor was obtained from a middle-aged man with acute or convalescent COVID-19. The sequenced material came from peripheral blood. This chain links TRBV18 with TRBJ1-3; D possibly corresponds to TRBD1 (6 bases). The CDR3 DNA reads TGTGCCAGCTCACTAATTACAGGGTCCTCTGGAAACACCATATATTTT. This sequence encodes CASSLITGSSGNTIYF.